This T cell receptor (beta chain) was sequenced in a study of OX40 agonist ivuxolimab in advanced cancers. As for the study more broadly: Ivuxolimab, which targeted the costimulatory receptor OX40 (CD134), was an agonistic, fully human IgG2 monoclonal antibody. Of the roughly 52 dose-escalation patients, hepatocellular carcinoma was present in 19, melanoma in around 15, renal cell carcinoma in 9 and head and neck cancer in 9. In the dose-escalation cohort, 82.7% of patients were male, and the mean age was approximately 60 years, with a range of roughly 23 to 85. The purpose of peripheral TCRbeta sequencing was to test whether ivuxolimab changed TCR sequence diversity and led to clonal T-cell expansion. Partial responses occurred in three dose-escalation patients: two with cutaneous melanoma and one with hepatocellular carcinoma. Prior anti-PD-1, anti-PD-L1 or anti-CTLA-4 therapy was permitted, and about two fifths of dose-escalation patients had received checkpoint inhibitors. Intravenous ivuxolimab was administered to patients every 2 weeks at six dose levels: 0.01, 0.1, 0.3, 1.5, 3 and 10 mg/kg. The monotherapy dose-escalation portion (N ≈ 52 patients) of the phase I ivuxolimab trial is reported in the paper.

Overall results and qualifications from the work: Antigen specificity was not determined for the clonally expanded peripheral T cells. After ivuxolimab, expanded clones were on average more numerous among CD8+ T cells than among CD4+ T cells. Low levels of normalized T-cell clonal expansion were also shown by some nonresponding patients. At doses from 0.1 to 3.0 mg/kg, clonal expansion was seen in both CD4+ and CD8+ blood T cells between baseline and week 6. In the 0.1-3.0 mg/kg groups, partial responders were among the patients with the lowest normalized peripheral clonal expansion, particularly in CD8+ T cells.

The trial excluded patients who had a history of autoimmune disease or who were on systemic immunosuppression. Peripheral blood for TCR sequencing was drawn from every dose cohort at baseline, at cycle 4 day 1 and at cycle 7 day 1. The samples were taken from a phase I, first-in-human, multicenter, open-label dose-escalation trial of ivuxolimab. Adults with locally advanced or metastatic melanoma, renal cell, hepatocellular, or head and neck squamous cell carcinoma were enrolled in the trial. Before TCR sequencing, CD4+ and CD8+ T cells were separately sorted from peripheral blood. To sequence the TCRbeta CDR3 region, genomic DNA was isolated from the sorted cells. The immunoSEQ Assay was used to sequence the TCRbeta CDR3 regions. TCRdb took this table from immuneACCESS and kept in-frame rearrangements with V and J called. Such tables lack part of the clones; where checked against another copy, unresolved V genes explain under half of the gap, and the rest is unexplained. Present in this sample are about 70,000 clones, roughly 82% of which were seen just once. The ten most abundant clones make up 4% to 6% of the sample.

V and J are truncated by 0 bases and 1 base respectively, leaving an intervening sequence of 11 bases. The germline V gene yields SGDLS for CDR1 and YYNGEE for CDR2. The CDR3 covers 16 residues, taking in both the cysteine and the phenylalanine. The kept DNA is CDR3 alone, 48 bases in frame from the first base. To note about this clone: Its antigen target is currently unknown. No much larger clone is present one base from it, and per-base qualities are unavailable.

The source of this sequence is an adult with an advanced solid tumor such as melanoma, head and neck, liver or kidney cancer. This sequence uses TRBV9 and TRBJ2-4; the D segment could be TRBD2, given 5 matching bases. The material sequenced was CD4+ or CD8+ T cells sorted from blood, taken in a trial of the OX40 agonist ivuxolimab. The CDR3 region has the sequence CASSVDSGIAKNIQYF. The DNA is TGTGCCAGCAGCGTAGACTCGGGAATTGCCAAAAACATTCAGTACTTC.